These 8 T cell receptor beta chains originate from one sample sequenced in a study of cytomegalovirus exposure and HLA in healthy donors. Assay used: immunoSEQ multiplex PCR; TCRdb lists only in-frame clones, some missing. The table includes about 360,000 clones, roughly 89% detected once. Sequences were obtained from PBMCs. The receptor set was obtained from a woman aged 18-29 years in good health and CMV-seronegative.

The rearrangement joins TRBV19 to TRBJ2-2, with D maybe TRBD1 (6 bases). Trimming took 7 bases from V and 1 from J, leaving 13 bases between them. The germline CDR1 and CDR2 sequences are LNHDA and SQIVND (reference sequence). This CDR3 region has 15 residues. CDR3 residues: CASTQQGMNTGELFF. The CDR3, as DNA: TGTGCCAGTACACAACAGGGTATGAACACCGGGGAGCTGTTTTTT.

The rearrangement joins TRBV28 to TRBJ1-2, with 7 nucleotides matching TRBD1. Germline values: CDR1 MDHEN, CDR2 SYDVKM. The CDR3 sequence is 15 residues long. V dropped 10 bases and J dropped 8; count of bases not matched to a gene: 19. CDR3 in amino acids: CATSKNRKGAEGYTF. The CDR3 DNA reads TGTGCCACCTCGAAAAACCGAAAGGGGGCAGAGGGCTACACCTTC.

This clone was seen only once. CDR3 residues: CASSWTLAGGSYEQYF. For the CDR3, the DNA is TGCGCCAGCAGCTGGACTCTAGCGGGAGGTAGTTACGAGCAGTACTTC. The chain links TRBV5-1 to TRBJ2-7; 11 nucleotides match TRBD2. The V and J ends lost 3 bases and 4 bases, in that order; junction bases with no gene match: 9. CDR3 size: 16 residues. CDR1 SGHRS and CDR2 YFSETQ come from the germline V gene.

The chain recombines TRBV11-2 with TRBJ2-5; 14 bases fit TRBD2. The V gene end was trimmed by 5 bases and the J gene end by 5 bases; junction bases not matched to a gene: 1. The CDR3 covers 14 residues. Germline assignment: CDR1 SGHAT and CDR2 FQNNGV. The DNA for the CDR3 is TGTGCCAGCAGCCGGACTAGCGGGGGGGAGACCCAGTACTTC. Translation: CASSRTSGGETQYF.

The rearrangement joins TRBV6-1 to TRBJ1-4, with 7 bases fitting TRBD1. The germline V gene has CDR1 MNHNS and CDR2 SASEGT. The V and J ends lost 2 bases and 7 bases, in that order; junction bases with no gene match: 7. The CDR3 length is 15 residues. The DNA of the CDR3 is TGTGCCAGCAGTGAACTAACAGGGGTAGCTGAAAAACTGTTTTTT. Translation: CASSELTGVAEKLFF.

V usage is TRBV27 and J usage is TRBJ2-1; 10 nucleotides match TRBD2. Germline V gene sequence: CDR1 MNHEY, CDR2 SMNVEV (reference sequence). The trim removed 0 bases at V and 4 bases at J, leaving 6 bases unmatched. The CDR3 extends over 17 amino acids. The DNA of the CDR3 is TGTGCCAGCAGTTTATCCGGACTAGCGGAGCTTTACAATGAGCAGTTCTTC. Translation: CASSLSGLAELYNEQFF.

The chain has TRBV2 and TRBJ1-6; 8 bases fit TRBD1. With V trimmed by 5 bases and J by 9 bases, 9 bases remained unmatched. Per the germline V gene, CDR1 is SNHLY and CDR2 is FYNNEI. The CDR3 consists of 15 residues. This CDR3 is CASSREDRERSPLHF. Written as DNA, the CDR3 is TGTGCCAGCAGTAGGGAGGACAGGGAACGTTCACCCCTCCACTTT.

The rearrangement links TRBV28 to TRBJ2-7; D is unclear. Per germline, CDR1 MDHEN and CDR2 SYDVKM. There are 14 residues in the CDR3. With 3 bases removed from V and 5 bases from J, the gap between germline ends came to 14 bases. CDR3 nucleotides: TGTGCCAGCAGTTTTTCGTCCCGGAGTGACGAGCAGTACTTC. The encoded protein is CASSFSSRSDEQYF.